This T cell receptor (beta chain) originates from a study of blood T cells in healthy people across ages. Study information: With template switching, about one barcoded beta molecule was captured per two T cells. Study observations and caveats: Long-lived donors carried more naive CD4+ cells and greater diversity than aged donors.

Note on this clonotype: As yet, its antigen is unknown.

Sample-barcoded 5' priming and a J-beta primer mix drove a second PCR of about 6 to 11 cycles. Using its own MiXCR run on the 5' RACE reads, TCRdb lists one record per CDR3 protein. The table has about 940,000 distinct CDR3 sequences, 40% to 60% seen once. The clonotype was recovered from a man aged 30-40 years in good health. What was sequenced was blood.

The CDR3 nucleotides read TGTGCCAGCAGCGTAGATGCGACTAGCACAGATACGCAGTATTTT. Residues: CASSVDATSTDTQYF. The rearrangement uses TRBV7-2 and TRBJ2-3; D is unclear. V was trimmed by 5 bases and J by 0 bases, leaving 12 bases between them. CDR1 and CDR2 from the germline V gene are SGHTA and FQGNSA. The CDR3 is 15 residues long.